Listed below are T cell receptor beta chains from one sample, sequenced in a study of CD8 T cells in ankylosing spondylitis. TCRdb ran MiXCR on the 5' RACE reads and lists one entry per CDR3 protein. Here the sample spans 250,000 to 300,000 distinct CDR3 sequences, 15% to 20% being singletons. Sequencing input: blood, either unsorted or a sorted T cell fraction (not recorded which). These receptor sequences come from a male donor with ankylosing spondylitis or in good health (not recorded which). Each CDR3 is given with its conserved first and last residue. Fields, in order: V gene, D gene, J gene, clone size, CDR3 DNA, CDR3 protein. D genes are given only for firm matches. Clone size is shown for a subset of rows, as once, few, many or a class of expanded clone.

>TRBV10-3|-|TRBJ2-1|few
TGTGCCACGGTTCCGGGACTGACCGACAATGAGCAGTTCTTC
CATVPGLTDNEQFF
>TRBV4-1|-|TRBJ2-3|many
TGCGCCAGCAGCCAGGGTGCGGTCCACACAGATACGCAGTATTTT
CASSQGAVHTDTQYF
>TRBV15|-|TRBJ1-1|-
TGTGCCACCAGCAGAGATCTCGGGGGGAACACTGAAGCTTTCTTT
CATSRDLGGNTEAFF
>TRBV24-1|TRBD2|TRBJ2-1|few
TGTGCCACCAGTGACGGACTAGCGGGGAACAATGAGCAGTTCTTC
CATSDGLAGNNEQFF
>TRBV7-9|-|TRBJ2-3|-
TGTGCCAGCAGCTTAGGAGCGGATCCTCCAGATACGCAGTATTTT
CASSLGADPPDTQYF
>TRBV9|-|TRBJ2-1|few
TGTGCCAGCAGCGTAGAGGAGGACGTGAGCTCCTACAATGAGCAGTTCTTC
CASSVEEDVSSYNEQFF
>TRBV12-3/TRBV12-4|TRBD1|TRBJ2-1|-
TGTGCCAGCAGCCCAACGACAGGGGGCAACTACAATGAGCAGTTCTTC
CASSPTTGGNYNEQFF
>TRBV28|-|TRBJ2-1|few
TGTGCCAGCAGTTTATTCCGGCGACGGGACAATGAGCAGTTCTTC
CASSLFRRRDNEQFF
>TRBV9|TRBD2|TRBJ2-5|-
TGTGCCAGCAGCCCCACCGGGGGGGCCACCCCCCAAGAGACCCAGTACTTC
CASSPTGGATPQETQYF
>TRBV5-1|-|TRBJ2-1|few
TGCGCCAGCAGCTCCCTGAGTGAGGGCGAGCAGTTCTTC
CASSSLSEGEQFF
>TRBV21-1|-|TRBJ2-5|-
TGTGCCAGCAGCAACCCGGGACTAGAGAGGCAGACCCAGTACTTC
CASSNPGLERQTQYF
>TRBV6-5|-|TRBJ2-1|few
TGTGCCAGCAGTTCCATGGGGCCTTCCTACAATGAGCAGTTCTTC
CASSSMGPSYNEQFF
>TRBV9|-|TRBJ2-5|-
TGTGCCAGCAGCGTAGGTCCCTCAGCGAACCAAGAGACCCAGTACTTC
CASSVGPSANQETQYF
>TRBV7-3|-|TRBJ2-3|-
TGTGCCAGCAGCCCCCGTGTCGGTGCTAGCACAGATACGCAGTATTTT
CASSPRVGASTDTQYF
>TRBV5-4|TRBD2|TRBJ2-1|-
TGTGCCAGCAGCAGTGCACTAGCGGGAGGGTACAATGAGCAGTTCTTC
CASSSALAGGYNEQFF
>TRBV19|-|TRBJ2-1|-
TGTGCCAGTAATCTTGGGGCATCCTACAATGAGCAGTTCTTC
CASNLGASYNEQFF
>TRBV27|TRBD1|TRBJ2-5|few
TGTGCCAGCAGTTTAATGGGACAGTACCAAGAGACCCAGTACTTC
CASSLMGQYQETQYF
>TRBV20-1|-|TRBJ2-1|few
TGCAGTGCTAGAAGGGCAGTCCAACAGGGTAGTGAGCAGTTCTTC
CSARRAVQQGSEQFF
>TRBV20-1|-|TRBJ2-5|few
TGCAGTGCTAGAGGCAGGGGACGAATCCAAGAGACCCAGTACTTC
CSARGRGRIQETQYF
>TRBV19|TRBD1|TRBJ2-5|-
TGTGCCAGTAGTATAGATCGGGGACAGGCGTCCCAGTACTTC
CASSIDRGQASQYF
>TRBV5-1|TRBD2|TRBJ2-1|-
TGCGCCAGCAGCTTGGCGGCTAGCGGGAGCTCCTACAATGAGCAGTTCTTC
CASSLAASGSSYNEQFF
>TRBV20-1|-|TRBJ2-5|-
TGCAGTGCGACGCAGGGTCCGGAGACCCAGTACTTC
CSATQGPETQYF
>TRBV5-1|-|TRBJ1-5|few
TGCGCCAGCAGCTTGGGACAGCACAATCAGCCCCAGCATTTT
CASSLGQHNQPQHF
>TRBV20-1|TRBD2|TRBJ2-3|-
TGCAGTGCTTCAGGAGGACTAGCGGGAGTTCTGGATACGCAGTATTTT
CSASGGLAGVLDTQYF
>TRBV18|TRBD2|TRBJ2-2|few
TGTGCCAGCTCACCACTCTCCCTAGCGGGGAACACCGGGGAGCTGTTTTTT
CASSPLSLAGNTGELFF
>TRBV6-5|-|TRBJ2-2|few
TGTGCCAGCAGTTCCTCTTCCACCGGGGAGCTGTTTTTT
CASSSSSTGELFF
>TRBV27|-|TRBJ1-2|-
TGTGCCAGCAGTTTATCGGAAACCCCAGGCTACTATGGCTACACCTTC
CASSLSETPGYYGYTF
>TRBV11-2|-|TRBJ2-1|-
TGTGCCAGCAGCTTAGTCGCTAGACAGAATGAGCAGTTCTTC
CASSLVARQNEQFF
>TRBV15|-|TRBJ2-4|-
TGTGCCACCAGCAGAGATTTGGGGGCGGCCAAAAACATTCAGTACTTC
CATSRDLGAAKNIQYF
>TRBV7-8|-|TRBJ2-3|-
TGTGCCAGCAGAACGGGGAGAATCAGCACAGATACGCAGTATTTT
CASRTGRISTDTQYF
>TRBV6-1|-|TRBJ1-6|-
TGTGCCAGCAGAATACAGACGGTGTCTAATTCACCCCTCCACTTT
CASRIQTVSNSPLHF
>TRBV10-3|TRBD1|TRBJ1-1|many
TGTGCCATCAGTGAGTTGAGGCAGGGGGTCCCACCGGTGACTGAAGCTTTCTTT
CAISELRQGVPPVTEAFF
>TRBV5-8|TRBD1|TRBJ2-1|-
TGTGCCAGCAGCCTTTTCGGGACAGGGTATGGGGATGAGCAGTTCTTC
CASSLFGTGYGDEQFF
>TRBV6-5|TRBD2|TRBJ2-1|few
TGTGCCAGCAGTTCCCTAGCGGGATCCTACAATGAGCAGTTCTTC
CASSSLAGSYNEQFF
>TRBV6-1|TRBD2|TRBJ2-2|-
TGTGCCAGCAGCCTGGGACTAGCGGGAGTCGGGGAGCTGTTTTTT
CASSLGLAGVGELFF
>TRBV20-1|-|TRBJ2-5|few
TGCAGTGCTAGATTTCCTGGGGGAGAGACCCAGTACTTC
CSARFPGGETQYF
>TRBV24-1|-|TRBJ2-2|-
TGTGCCACCAGGGCCTCGGGACAGAACACCGGGGAGCTGTTTTTT
CATRASGQNTGELFF
>TRBV29-1|TRBD2|TRBJ2-3|-
TGCAGCGAGCTACTAGCGGGGAGCACAGATACGCAGTATTTT
CSELLAGSTDTQYF
>TRBV28|-|TRBJ1-1|-
TGTGCCAGCAGACAGGCGCTGAACACTGAAGCTTTCTTT
CASRQALNTEAFF
>TRBV14|TRBD1|TRBJ1-2|few
TGTGCCAGCAGCCAAGGTCGGCCGGGACAGGGCTATGGCTACACCTTC
CASSQGRPGQGYGYTF
>TRBV27|-|TRBJ2-2|few
TGTGCCAGCAGTTTAATTGGGACCCAGAACACCGGGGAGCTGTTTTTT
CASSLIGTQNTGELFF
>TRBV24-1|-|TRBJ2-1|-
TGTGCCACCATGGGGGACTCCTACAATGAGCAGTTCTTC
CATMGDSYNEQFF